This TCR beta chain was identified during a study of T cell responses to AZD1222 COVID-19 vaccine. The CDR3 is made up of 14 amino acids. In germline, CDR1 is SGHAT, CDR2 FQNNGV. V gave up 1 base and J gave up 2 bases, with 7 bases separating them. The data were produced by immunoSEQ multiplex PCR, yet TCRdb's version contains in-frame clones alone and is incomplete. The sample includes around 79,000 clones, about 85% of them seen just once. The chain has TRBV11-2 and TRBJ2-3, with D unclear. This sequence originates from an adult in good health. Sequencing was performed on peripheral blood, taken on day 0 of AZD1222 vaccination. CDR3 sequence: CASSLGGNTDTQYF. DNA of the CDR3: TGTGCCAGCAGCTTAGGTGGGAACACAGATACGCAGTATTTT.